This T cell receptor (beta chain) was sequenced for a study of T cell repertoires in cytomegalovirus infection. Study at large: Recently identified HLA-C-restricted CMV epitopes were used, and well-studied HLA-B-restricted CMV epitopes were used as well. Through public TCR beta signatures, both CMV infection and matching HLA type were indicated.

CDR1 and CDR2 (germline): MNHEY, SVGEGT. The CDR3 is 18 amino acids. Trimming took 8 bases from V and 2 from J; bases not matched to a gene: 18. In TCRdb, the reads were re-called with MiXCR into one record per CDR3 protein. Of under 850,000 distinct CDR3 sequences in the sample, 30% to 40% were seen once. As for this clonotype: Antigen unknown.

Study-wide points: Summed public TCR beta family frequency identified CMV carriers bearing the relevant HLA. Predominance within the ex vivo response was attributable to HLA-C-restricted CMV-specific TCR beta clonotypes.

This sample comprised cultured PBMCs, obtained from culture after CMV antigen stimulation. This receptor was obtained from a human donor in good health (CMV status not recorded). Some clones in this sample may be carry-over from other donors' samples. The J gene is TRBJ2-7, the V gene TRBV6-2 or TRBV6-3, with 10 bases aligning to TRBD1. The DNA for the CDR3 is TGTGCCAGCGTCCAGGAGTGGATCCCCGGGACAGGGGCCTACGAGCAGTACTTC. This encodes CASVQEWIPGTGAYEQYF.